Included here is one TCR beta chain sequence, with context. Trimming took off 7 bases at V and 2 bases at J, with 5 bases between the two ends. CDR3 length: 12 amino acids. Source study methods: Amplification of reference gene primers provided the estimated nucleated cell counts. The repertoire was sequenced with immunoSEQ multiplex PCR; TCRdb's copy has only in-frame clones and lacks some. V, J and clone size derive from that table, while D and trimming were established from the DNA sequence. The sample has 200,000 or so clones, approximately 80% seen once; the top ten hold approximately 6.9%. This record belongs to a study of blood T cell repertoires in COVID-19. Whole-study context: From the United States, Italy and Spain came samples of acute and convalescent COVID-19. The cDNA or gDNA used as material had been derived from T cells, B-cell-depleted T cells, or PBMCs.

The receptor was isolated from a human donor with acute or convalescent COVID-19. The donor label of this sample is uncertain. The sample consisted of peripheral blood. The chain employs TRBV12-3 or TRBV12-4 and TRBJ2-2; D remains unclear. The CDR3 sequence is CASTLNTGELFF. DNA for the CDR3: TGTGCCAGCACCCTTAACACCGGGGAGCTGTTTTTT.